A selection of T cell receptor beta chains follows, all from one sample in a study of T cells in Graves' hyperthyroidism and ophthalmopathy. TCRdb used MiXCR to reprocess the multiplex PCR reads, holding one entry per CDR3 protein. The sample contains 500,000 to 750,000 distinct CDR3 sequences, over 12% of which appear only once. The specimen was blood. Receptors were obtained from a woman aged 18-29 years with Graves' ophthalmopathy. CDR3s include the opening cysteine and the closing phenylalanine or tryptophan. A D gene is named only where the DNA matches it firmly. A clone size is listed for some rows: how often the clone was seen (once, few, many), or a class if it is expanded.

len	v_gene	d_gene	j_gene	abundance	CDR3aa	CDR3nt
19	TRBV4-3	NA	TRBJ2-1	many	CASSQGRGRVRNSYNEQFF	TGCGCCAGCAGCCAAGGCAGGGGCAGGGTAAGAAACTCCTACAATGAGCAGTTCTTC
15	TRBV19	TRBD1	TRBJ1-1	few	CASRRIGQGGGEAFF	TGTGCCAGTAGGAGAATCGGACAGGGTGGTGGAGAAGCTTTCTTT
14	TRBV6-2/TRBV6-3	NA	TRBJ2-5	NA	CASSAPHAEETQYF	TGTGCCAGCAGTGCACCCCACGCGGAAGAGACCCAGTACTTC
16	TRBV20-1	TRBD2	TRBJ2-1	NA	CSARVGGTSGYNEQFF	TGCAGTGCTAGAGTTGGTGGGACTAGCGGCTACAATGAGCAGTTCTTC
14	TRBV7-9	TRBD1	TRBJ1-2	many	CASTPAGTGGGYTF	TGTGCCAGCACCCCAGCGGGGACAGGGGGTGGCTACACCTTC
13	TRBV14	TRBD1	TRBJ2-2	NA	CASSRDRARELFF	TGTGCCAGCAGTCGAGACAGGGCGCGGGAGCTGTTTTTT
14	TRBV10-3	TRBD1	TRBJ2-5	many	CAVRQGTGEETQYF	TGTGCCGTACGCCAAGGGACAGGAGAAGAGACCCAGTACTTC
13	TRBV4-3	TRBD1	TRBJ1-2	few	CASSQGQGYGYTF	TGCGCCAGCAGCCAAGGACAGGGCTACGGCTACACCTTC
17	TRBV19	TRBD1	TRBJ1-3	NA	CASTLGGRELSGNTIYF	TGTGCCAGTACCCTAGGGGGCAGGGAGCTCTCTGGAAACACCATATATTTT
12	TRBV25-1	NA	TRBJ2-1	NA	CASSPIGNEQFF	TGTGCCAGCAGTCCTATTGGGAATGAGCAGTTCTTC
16	TRBV5-8	TRBD2	TRBJ2-1	many	CASSLELAGVGNEQFF	TGTGCCAGCAGCTTGGAACTAGCGGGAGTTGGTAATGAGCAGTTCTTC
13	TRBV12-3/TRBV12-4	TRBD2	TRBJ2-3	many	CASLTGRGDTQYF	TGTGCCAGTCTCACGGGGAGGGGAGATACGCAGTATTTT
14	TRBV30	TRBD2	TRBJ2-5	many	CAWGTSGIQETQYF	TGTGCCTGGGGGACTAGCGGGATCCAAGAGACCCAGTACTTC
17	TRBV18	TRBD2	TRBJ2-1	few	CASSPTGTSGGYNEQFF	TGTGCCAGCTCACCAACCGGGACTAGCGGGGGGTACAATGAGCAGTTCTTC
13	TRBV7-2	TRBD2	TRBJ2-3	many	CASRIPGGDTQYF	TGTGCCAGCCGCATCCCGGGAGGAGATACGCAGTATTTT
15	TRBV6-4	NA	TRBJ1-5	NA	CASSEVLGGGQPQHF	TGTGCCAGCAGTGAGGTCTTAGGGGGGGGCCAGCCCCAGCATTTT
16	TRBV2	TRBD2	TRBJ2-7	NA	CASSEFGLAGGREQYF	TGTGCCAGCAGTGAATTTGGACTAGCGGGAGGGCGGGAGCAGTACTTC
16	TRBV4-3	TRBD2	TRBJ2-1	NA	CASSQDLAGVGNEQFF	TGCGCCAGCAGCCAAGATCTAGCGGGAGTGGGAAATGAGCAGTTCTTC
17	TRBV20-1	NA	TRBJ2-7	many	CSARGGQGLDTSYEQYF	TGCAGTGCTAGGGGGGGACAGGGACTAGACACTTCCTACGAGCAGTACTTC
15	TRBV29-1	NA	TRBJ2-1	NA	CSVGGGSGSRGEQFF	TGCAGCGTTGGCGGGGGCTCTGGGTCAAGGGGGGAGCAGTTCTTC
11	TRBV2	NA	TRBJ2-1	many	CAFRLGDGQFF	TGTGCCTTCAGGCTTGGGGACGGACAGTTCTTC
16	TRBV9	NA	TRBJ2-1	few	CASSVGSGVRPHEQFF	TGTGCCAGCAGCGTAGGTTCGGGGGTCCGACCCCATGAGCAGTTCTTC
13	TRBV20-1	TRBD1	TRBJ2-7	NA	CSAGTGTAYEQYF	TGCAGTGCTGGGACCGGGACAGCCTACGAGCAGTACTTC
14	TRBV28	NA	TRBJ1-1	many	CASSFRSAYTEAFF	TGTGCCAGCAGTTTTCGCAGCGCTTACACTGAAGCTTTCTTT
19	TRBV12-5	TRBD1	TRBJ2-1	many	CASGPDYGTGLIAYNEQFF	TGTGCTAGTGGTCCAGACTATGGGACAGGGTTAATAGCCTACAATGAGCAGTTCTTC
15	TRBV20-1	NA	TRBJ1-4	many	CSARDSKATNEKLFF	TGCAGTGCTAGAGATTCGAAAGCAACTAATGAAAAACTGTTTTTT
14	TRBV12-3/TRBV12-4	NA	TRBJ1-1	NA	CASTKGPQDTEAFF	TGTGCCAGCACCAAGGGCCCCCAAGACACTGAAGCTTTCTTT
15	TRBV7-9	NA	TRBJ2-7	many	CASSPPAGAIYEQYF	TGTGCCAGCAGCCCCCCAGCAGGGGCCATCTACGAGCAGTACTTC
13	TRBV12-3/TRBV12-4	NA	TRBJ2-5	NA	CASSFPPKETQYF	TGTGCCAGCAGTTTTCCCCCTAAAGAGACCCAGTACTTC
15	TRBV6-6	NA	TRBJ2-7	many	CASSYSREEVYEQYF	TGTGCCAGCAGTTACTCGAGGGAAGAGGTGTACGAGCAGTACTTC
13	TRBV10-3	NA	TRBJ2-5	many	CAIRGRAGETQYF	TGTGCCATCAGGGGCAGGGCGGGGGAGACCCAGTACTTC
13	TRBV7-2	NA	TRBJ1-2	many	CASSLQGYYGYTF	TGTGCCAGCAGCTTACAGGGTTACTATGGCTACACCTTC
13	TRBV28	NA	TRBJ2-5	many	CASSYIASGTQYF	TGTGCCAGCAGCTACATAGCTTCAGGGACCCAGTACTTC
14	TRBV29-1	NA	TRBJ2-4	NA	CSVEGWATKNIQYF	TGCAGCGTTGAAGGATGGGCGACCAAAAACATTCAGTACTTC
15	TRBV2	TRBD1	TRBJ2-7	many	CASSERDRGNYEQYF	TGTGCCAGCAGTGAAAGGGACAGGGGTAACTACGAGCAGTACTTC
16	TRBV6-1	NA	TRBJ2-1	NA	CASSRVWTGVYNEQFF	TGTGCCAGCAGTCGGGTATGGACGGGGGTCTACAATGAGCAGTTCTTC